The source of this TCR beta chain is a study of tissue T cells after allogeneic stem cell transplantation (dated by TCRdb to between 2020 and 2023). In terms of the full investigation: All GVHD patients received grafts from donors, several unmodified and three CD34-selected to deplete T cells. When multiple samples of a tissue existed, pathologist review of H&E sections prioritized samples with histologically apparent lymphocytes for sequencing. TCR beta repertoires were profiled across many tissues obtained from research autopsies of patients with and without GVHD, as well as in mouse models of GVHD. The human arm was conducted as a prospective observational study, and neither blinding nor randomization was performed.

This clone was recorded only once. What antigen it recognizes has not been identified. Base qualities were left out, and no much larger clone turns up one base away. The time point label, as the study defines it: human tissue collected at research (rapid) autopsy. Over a roughly 3-year period, roughly seven adult allo-HCT recipients who had steroid-refractory GVHD were prospectively enrolled in a research-autopsy study. Gastrointestinal GVHD was present in all GVHD patients, each of whom received several lines of GVHD-directed therapy, and 4 or 5 of these patients also had skin involvement. After a median post-mortem interval of about 9.8 hours, the autopsy tissues collected included GI sites spanning esophagus to rectum, along with liver, skin and lymphoid organs including spleen. Autopsy specimens were bisected, with one portion flash-frozen in liquid nitrogen and the rest formalin-fixed; GI outer muscle layers were removed. Genomic DNA was extracted from frozen tissues using the Mag-Bind Blood & Tissue DNA HDQ 96 Kit on a Chemagic 360 or the DNeasy Blood & Tissue Kit. Because of concern about red blood cell contamination, extracted DNA underwent additional purification with the Genomic DNA Clean & Concentrator-25 kit.

Findings and caveats that apply to the study as a whole: Sampling depth was acknowledged as a limitation, and the patient cohort was both small and clinically heterogeneous. In both patients and mice, only a limited portion of the TCR repertoire detected in tissues was captured by blood and spleen T cells. Within patients, how anatomically similar tissues were was a major factor shaping TCR repertoire composition, regardless of disease or transplant status. Which tissue TCRs were alloreactive or antigen-specific was not determined in the study, and some of the clones might have been host cells that persisted. Few T cell clones were found to be shared across patients, but shared repertoire signatures across patients were revealed in a tissue-specific fashion by motif-based clustering.

For this chain, trimming is 2 bases at the V end and 3 bases at the J end, and the number of junction bases without a gene match is 3. CDR1 and CDR2 are drawn from the germline V gene (reference sequence): SEHNR, FQNEAQ. The CDR3 runs 15 residues from the cysteine to the phenylalanine. The CDR3 DNA has 45 bases and is translated from base 1. The library was prepared using the immunoSEQ multiplex PCR assay. Adaptive Biotechnologies performed the TCRbeta CDR3 sequencing at survey depth and reported CDR3 sequences, V/J genes, productive frequency and template counts. Amplification of TCR beta CDR3 regions started from genomic DNA instead of RNA. The study's own analysis went as follows. Pairwise repertoire overlap between tissues was quantified with Jensen-Shannon divergence, where 1 means complete divergence and 0 identical. Based on pairwise JSD values, tissues were grouped by single-linkage agglomerative hierarchical clustering, and the results were shown as dendrograms. GLIPH2 was run on all patient samples with simulation_depth 1000, kmer_min_depth 3, cdr3_length_cutoff 8, keeping groups with more than two unique CDR3s. A standardized tissue-overlap score was calculated by extrapolating Jaccard GLIPH-group overlap across patients to a standard repertoire size of 1000 clones. Associations of diversity with clinical or experimental variables used linear mixed-effect models with tissue fixed effects and individual random effects. As stored in TCRdb, this immuneACCESS dataset retains in-frame rearrangements with V and J assigned. A fraction of the clones does not appear; measured against another copy, unresolved V genes explain less than half of the discrepancy, and the remainder lacks a known reason. V, J and clone size derive from that table, while D and trimming were established from the DNA sequence. The table for this sample lists 1,600 or so clones; 85% of them were counted only once. Jointly, the top ten make up 7.8% of the sample.

The chain uses TRBV7-9 and TRBJ1-4; 7 junctional bases match TRBD1. The sample was liver tissue, taken at autopsy. The TCR sequence derives from an older male patient with steroid-refractory graft-versus-host disease after an allogeneic stem cell transplant. After a transplant, the graft donor may have provided part of the T cells. CDR3 loop: CASSLKQGPNEKLFF. The DNA sequence is given as TGTGCCAGCAGCTTAAAACAGGGGCCTAATGAAAAACTGTTTTTT.